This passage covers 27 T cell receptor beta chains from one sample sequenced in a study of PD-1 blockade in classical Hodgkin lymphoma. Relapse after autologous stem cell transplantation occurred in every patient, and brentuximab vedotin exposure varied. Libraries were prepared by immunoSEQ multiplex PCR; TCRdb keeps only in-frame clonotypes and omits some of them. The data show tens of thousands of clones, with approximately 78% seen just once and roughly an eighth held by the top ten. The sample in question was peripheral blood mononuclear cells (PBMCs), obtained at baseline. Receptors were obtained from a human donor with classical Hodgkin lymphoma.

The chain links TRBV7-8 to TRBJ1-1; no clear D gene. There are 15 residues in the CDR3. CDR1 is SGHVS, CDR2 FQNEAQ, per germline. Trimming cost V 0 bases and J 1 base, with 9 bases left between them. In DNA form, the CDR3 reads TGTGCCAGCAGCTTAGCTTGGGTGCCGAACACTGAAGCTTTCTTT. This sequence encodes CASSLAWVPNTEAFF.

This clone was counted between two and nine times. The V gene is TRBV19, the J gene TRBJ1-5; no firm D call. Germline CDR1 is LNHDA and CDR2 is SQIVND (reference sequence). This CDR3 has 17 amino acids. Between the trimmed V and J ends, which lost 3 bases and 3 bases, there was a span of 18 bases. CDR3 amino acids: CASSMDPMAENNQPQHF. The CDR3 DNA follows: TGTGCCAGTAGTATGGATCCTATGGCAGAGAACAATCAGCCCCAGCATTTT.

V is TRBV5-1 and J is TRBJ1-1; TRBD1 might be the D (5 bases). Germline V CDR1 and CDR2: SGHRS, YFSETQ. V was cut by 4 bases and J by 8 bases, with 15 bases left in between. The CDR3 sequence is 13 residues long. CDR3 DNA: TGCGCCAGCAGCCCGACTGCCCAGGGAGAAGCTTTCTTT. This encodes CASSPTAQGEAFF.

The CDR3 nucleotides are TGTGCCAGCAGCCCCGGGACAGGCCCCTACGAGCAGTACTTC. It specifies CASSPGTGPYEQYF. This chain links TRBV14 with TRBJ2-7, with TRBD1 matching over 8 bases. The junction had 4 bases not matched to a gene; V was cut back by 4 bases and J by 2 bases. This CDR3 spans 14 amino acids. Germline CDR1 and CDR2: SGHDN and FVKESK.

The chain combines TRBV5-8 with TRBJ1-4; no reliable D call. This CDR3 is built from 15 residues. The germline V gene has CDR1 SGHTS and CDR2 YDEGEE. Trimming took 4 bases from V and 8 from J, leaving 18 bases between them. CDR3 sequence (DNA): TGTGCCAGCAGCGTTATGGTCCCCCCGGGCGAAAAACTGTTTTTT. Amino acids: CASSVMVPPGEKLFF. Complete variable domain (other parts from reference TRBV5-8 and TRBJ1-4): EAGVTQSPTHLIKTRGQQATLRCSPISGHTSVYWYQQALGLGLQFLLWYDEGEERNRGNFPPRFSGRQFPNYSSELNVNALELEDSALYLCASSVMVPPGEKLFFGSGTQLSVL.

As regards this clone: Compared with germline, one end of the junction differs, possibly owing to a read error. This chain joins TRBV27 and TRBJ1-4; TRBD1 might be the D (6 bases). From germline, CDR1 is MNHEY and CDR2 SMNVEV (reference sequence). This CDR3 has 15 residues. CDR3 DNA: TGTGTCAGCAGTTCCGACAGGTCAACTAATGAAAAACTGTTTTTT. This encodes CVSSSDRSTNEKLFF.

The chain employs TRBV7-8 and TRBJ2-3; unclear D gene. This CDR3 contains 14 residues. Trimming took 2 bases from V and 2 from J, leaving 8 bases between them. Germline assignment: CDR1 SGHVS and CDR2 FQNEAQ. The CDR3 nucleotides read TGTGCCAGCAGCTTAAGCCAGACCACAGATACGCAGTATTTT. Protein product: CASSLSQTTDTQYF.

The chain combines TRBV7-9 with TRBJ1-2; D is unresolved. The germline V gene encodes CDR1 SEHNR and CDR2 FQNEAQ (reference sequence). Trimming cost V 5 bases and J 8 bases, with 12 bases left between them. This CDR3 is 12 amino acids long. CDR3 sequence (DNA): TGTGCCAGCAGCAACCCCCTGGGAGGCTACACCTTC. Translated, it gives CASSNPLGGYTF.

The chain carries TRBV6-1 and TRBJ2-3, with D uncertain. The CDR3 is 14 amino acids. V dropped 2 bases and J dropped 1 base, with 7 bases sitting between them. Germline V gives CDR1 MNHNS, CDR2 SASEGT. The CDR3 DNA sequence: TGTGCCAGCAGTGAATTAAGGGGCACAGATACGCAGTATTTT. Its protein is CASSELRGTDTQYF.

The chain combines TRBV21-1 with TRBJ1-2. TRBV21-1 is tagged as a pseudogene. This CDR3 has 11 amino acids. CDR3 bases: TGTGCCAGGAGGGAACGACGAGGCTACACCTTC. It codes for CARRERRGYTF.

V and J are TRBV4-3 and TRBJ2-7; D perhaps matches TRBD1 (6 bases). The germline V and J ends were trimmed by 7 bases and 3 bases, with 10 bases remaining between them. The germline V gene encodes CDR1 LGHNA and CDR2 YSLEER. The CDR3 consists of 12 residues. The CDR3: CASTGQRYEQYF. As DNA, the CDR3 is TGCGCCAGCACAGGACAGCGCTACGAGCAGTACTTC.

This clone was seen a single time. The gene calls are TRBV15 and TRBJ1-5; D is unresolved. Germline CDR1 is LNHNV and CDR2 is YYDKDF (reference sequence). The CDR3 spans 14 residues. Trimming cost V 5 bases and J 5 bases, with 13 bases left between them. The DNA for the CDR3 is TGTGCCACCAGCCCCCGGGCAGAATATCAGCCCCAGCATTTT. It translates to CATSPRAEYQPQHF.

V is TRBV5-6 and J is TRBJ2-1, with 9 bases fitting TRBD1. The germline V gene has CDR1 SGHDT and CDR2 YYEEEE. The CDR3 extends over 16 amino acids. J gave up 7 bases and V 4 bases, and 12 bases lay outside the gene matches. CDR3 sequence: CASSETGTGWRNEQFF. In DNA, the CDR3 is TGTGCCAGCAGCGAAACCGGGACAGGGTGGAGGAATGAGCAGTTCTTC.

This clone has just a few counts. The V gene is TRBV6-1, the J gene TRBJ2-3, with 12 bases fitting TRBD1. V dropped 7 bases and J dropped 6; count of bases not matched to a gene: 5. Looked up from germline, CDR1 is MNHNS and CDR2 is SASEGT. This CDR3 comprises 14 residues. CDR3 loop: CASTRDRGQDTQYF. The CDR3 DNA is TGTGCCAGCACCCGGGACAGGGGGCAGGATACGCAGTATTTT.

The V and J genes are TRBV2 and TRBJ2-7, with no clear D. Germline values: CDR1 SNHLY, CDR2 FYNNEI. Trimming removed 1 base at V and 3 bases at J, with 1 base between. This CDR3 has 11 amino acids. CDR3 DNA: TGTGCCAGCAGTGAAGACTACGAGCAGTACTTC. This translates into CASSEDYEQYF. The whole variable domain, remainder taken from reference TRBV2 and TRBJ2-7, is EPEVTQTPSHQVTQMGQEVILRCVPISNHLYFYWYRQILGQKVEFLVSFYNNEISEKSEIFDDQFSVERPDGSNFTLKIRSTKLEDSAMYFCASSEDYEQYFGPGTRLTVT.

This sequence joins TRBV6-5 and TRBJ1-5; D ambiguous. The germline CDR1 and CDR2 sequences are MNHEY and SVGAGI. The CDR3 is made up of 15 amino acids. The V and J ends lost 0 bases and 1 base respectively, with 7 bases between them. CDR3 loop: CASSYSQDSNQPQHF. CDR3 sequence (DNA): TGTGCCAGCAGTTACTCGCAGGACAGCAATCAGCCCCAGCATTTT.

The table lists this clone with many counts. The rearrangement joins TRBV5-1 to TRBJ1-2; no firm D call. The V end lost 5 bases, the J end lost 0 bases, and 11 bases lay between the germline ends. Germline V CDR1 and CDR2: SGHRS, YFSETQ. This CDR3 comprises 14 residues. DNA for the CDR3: TGCGCCAGCAGAACAGAATTGTCTAACTATGGCTACACCTTC. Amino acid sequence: CASRTELSNYGYTF.

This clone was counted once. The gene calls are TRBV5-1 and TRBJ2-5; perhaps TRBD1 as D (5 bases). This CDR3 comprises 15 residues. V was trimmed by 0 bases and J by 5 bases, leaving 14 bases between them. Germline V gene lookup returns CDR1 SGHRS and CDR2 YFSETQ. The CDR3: CASSLGDVGRETQYF. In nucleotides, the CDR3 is TGCGCCAGCAGCTTGGGAGACGTGGGGCGGGAGACCCAGTACTTC. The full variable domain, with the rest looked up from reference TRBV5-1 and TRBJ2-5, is KAGVTQTPRYLIKTRGQQVTLSCSPISGHRSVSWYQQTPGQGLQFLFEYFSETQRNKGNFPGRFSGRQFSNSRSEMNVSTLELGDSALYLCASSLGDVGRETQYFGPGTRLLVL.

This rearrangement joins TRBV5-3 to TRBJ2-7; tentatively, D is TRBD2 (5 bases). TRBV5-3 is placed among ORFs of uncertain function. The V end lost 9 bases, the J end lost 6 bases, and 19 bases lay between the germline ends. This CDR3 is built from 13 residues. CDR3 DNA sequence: TGTGCCATCAAAGCCGAGGGTACTATCGAGCAGTACTTC. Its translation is CAIKAEGTIEQYF.

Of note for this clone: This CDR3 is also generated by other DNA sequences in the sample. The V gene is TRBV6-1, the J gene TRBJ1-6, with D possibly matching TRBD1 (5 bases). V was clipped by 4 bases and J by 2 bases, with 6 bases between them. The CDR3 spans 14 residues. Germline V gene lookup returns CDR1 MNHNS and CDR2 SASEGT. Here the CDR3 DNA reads TGTGCCAGCAGTGCAGGGCCCTATAATTCACCCCTCCACTTT. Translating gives CASSAGPYNSPLHF.

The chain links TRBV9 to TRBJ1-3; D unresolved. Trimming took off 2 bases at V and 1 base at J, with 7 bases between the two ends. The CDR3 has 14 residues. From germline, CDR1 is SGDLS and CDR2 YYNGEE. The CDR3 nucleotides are TGTGCCAGCAGCGTGGAAGGTTCTGGAAACACCATATATTTT. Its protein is CASSVEGSGNTIYF.

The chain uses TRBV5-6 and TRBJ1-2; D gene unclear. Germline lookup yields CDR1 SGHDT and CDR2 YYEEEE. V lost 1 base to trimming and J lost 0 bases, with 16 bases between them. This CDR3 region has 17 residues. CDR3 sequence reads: CASSLSTLVVTNYGYTF. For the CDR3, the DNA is TGTGCCAGCAGCTTGTCCACCCTGGTCGTTACTAACTATGGCTACACCTTC.

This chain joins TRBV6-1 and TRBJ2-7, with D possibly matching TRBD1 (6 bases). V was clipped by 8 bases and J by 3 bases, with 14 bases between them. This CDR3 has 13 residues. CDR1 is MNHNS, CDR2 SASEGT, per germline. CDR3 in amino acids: CASQGSAYYEQYF. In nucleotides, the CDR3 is TGTGCCAGCCAGGGGTCCGCGTACTACGAGCAGTACTTC.

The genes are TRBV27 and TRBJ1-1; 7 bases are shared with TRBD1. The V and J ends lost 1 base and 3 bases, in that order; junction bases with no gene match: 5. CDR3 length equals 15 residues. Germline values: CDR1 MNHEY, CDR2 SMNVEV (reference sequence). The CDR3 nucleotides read TGTGCCAGCAGTTTATTCGGCAGGGGGTACACTGAAGCTTTCTTT. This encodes CASSLFGRGYTEAFF.

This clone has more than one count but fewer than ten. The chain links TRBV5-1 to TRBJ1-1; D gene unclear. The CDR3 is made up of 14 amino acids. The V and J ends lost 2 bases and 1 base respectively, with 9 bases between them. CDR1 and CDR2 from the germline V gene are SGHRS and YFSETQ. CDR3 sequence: CASSFRAPNTEAFF. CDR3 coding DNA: TGCGCCAGCAGCTTCCGGGCCCCGAACACTGAAGCTTTCTTT.

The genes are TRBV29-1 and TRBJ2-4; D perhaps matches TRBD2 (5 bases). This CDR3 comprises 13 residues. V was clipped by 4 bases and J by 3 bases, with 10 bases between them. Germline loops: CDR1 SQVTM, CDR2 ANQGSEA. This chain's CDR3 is CSVGPGVKNIQYF. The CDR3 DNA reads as TGCAGCGTTGGGCCCGGGGTCAAAAACATTCAGTACTTC. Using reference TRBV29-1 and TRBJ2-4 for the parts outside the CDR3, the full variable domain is SAVISQKPSRDICQRGTSLTIQCQVDSQVTMMFWYRQQPGQSLTLIATANQGSEATYESGFVIDKFPISRPNLTFSTLTVSNMSPEDSSIYLCSVGPGVKNIQYFGAGTRLSVL.

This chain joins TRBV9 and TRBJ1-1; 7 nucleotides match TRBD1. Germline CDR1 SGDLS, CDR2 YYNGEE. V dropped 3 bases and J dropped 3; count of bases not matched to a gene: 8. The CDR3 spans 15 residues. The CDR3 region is CASSAGQGEDTEAFF. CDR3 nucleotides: TGTGCCAGCAGCGCCGGTCAGGGGGAAGACACTGAAGCTTTCTTT.